This T cell receptor (beta chain) was sequenced during a study of shared clonotypes between healthy human individuals. General study findings and limits: Sampling was confined to blood; repertoires within tissues likely differ. Measured sharing among donors was expected to vary with sequencing depth. When naive CD4 clonotypes were compared across several donors, about 4.8% were shared.

The CDR3 spans 15 residues. V gave up 7 bases and J gave up 1 base, with 14 bases separating them. Germline CDR1 and CDR2: MDHEN and SYDVKM. As to this clone: Antigen specificity is unknown.

The genomic DNA of each subset was split evenly across several immunoSEQ plates. Some clones are missing from TCRdb's copy, which holds only in-frame ones; the method was immunoSEQ multiplex PCR. The table lists around 1.1 million clones, about 72% of them singletons. Sequenced input: memory CD4+ T cells from PBMCs. Subset of the sample: CD45RA-negative fraction. The chain recombines TRBV28 with TRBJ1-3; TRBD1 might be the D (5 bases). The sequence was collected from a man in his late teens or twenties in good health. Some clones in this sample may be carry-over from other donors' samples. The CDR3 protein is CASTSQGVSGNTIYF. The CDR3 nucleotides are TGTGCCAGCACATCCCAGGGTGTTTCTGGAAACACCATATATTTT.